This T cell receptor beta chain was found in a study of regulatory T cells in long-lasting Graves disease. At least ten counts were recorded for this clonotype. The CDR3 has 13 amino acids. The germline gives CDR1 GTSNPN, CDR2 SVGIG (reference sequence). V lost 3 bases and J 10 bases, leaving 13 bases between the germline ends. Construction of TCR beta libraries relied on iRepertoire HTBI primers and on Arm-PCR targeting CDR3 regions. TCRdb redid the calling of the multiplex PCR reads with MiXCR, one entry per CDR3 protein. The table shows about 430,000 distinct CDR3 sequences, with around 16% occurring only once. Specified time point: newly diagnosed GD, antithyroid drugs for less than 3 months. PBMC-derived RNA was used for the TCR library. Diagnosis followed American Thyroid Association guidelines for Graves' disease. These same data were also listed under a study on T cells in Graves' hyperthyroidism and ophthalmopathy. Turning to that study: Diagnoses were established using clinical symptoms, serum thyroxine and TRAb, thyroid ultrasound and orbital computed tomography.

The sequencing here drew on peripheral blood mononuclear cells (PBMCs), taken at new diagnosis, from a patient treated with antithyroid drugs. The chain recombines TRBV30 with TRBJ1-6; D ambiguous. This TCR was sampled from a woman aged 40 to 50 with Graves disease. The CDR3 DNA is TGTGCCTGGAGGGGAAACAGAGGATCACCCCTCCACTTT. Its translation is CAWRGNRGSPLHF.